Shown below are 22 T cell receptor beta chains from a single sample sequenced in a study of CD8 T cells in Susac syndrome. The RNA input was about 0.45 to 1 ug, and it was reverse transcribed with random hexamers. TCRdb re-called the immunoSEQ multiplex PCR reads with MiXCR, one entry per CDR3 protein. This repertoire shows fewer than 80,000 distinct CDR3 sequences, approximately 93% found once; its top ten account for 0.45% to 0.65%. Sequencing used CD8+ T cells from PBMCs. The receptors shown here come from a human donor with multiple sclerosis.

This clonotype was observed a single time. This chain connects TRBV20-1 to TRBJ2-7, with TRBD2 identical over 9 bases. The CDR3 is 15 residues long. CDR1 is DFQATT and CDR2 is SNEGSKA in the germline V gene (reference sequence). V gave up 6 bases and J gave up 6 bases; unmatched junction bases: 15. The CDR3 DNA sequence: TGCAGTGCCCACCCGAGGCTAGCGGGATCTAGCGAGCAGTACTTC. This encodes CSAHPRLAGSSEQYF.

In DNA form, the CDR3 reads TGTGCCAGCAGCGTCTTCGGGACAGTAAGCGAAAAACTGTTTTTT. Protein product: CASSVFGTVSEKLFF. The chain uses TRBV9 and TRBJ1-4; 7 positions agree with TRBD1. The CDR3 runs 15 residues. Germline V lookup: CDR1 SGDLS, CDR2 YYNGEE. V gave up 2 bases and J gave up 8 bases; unmatched junction bases: 9.

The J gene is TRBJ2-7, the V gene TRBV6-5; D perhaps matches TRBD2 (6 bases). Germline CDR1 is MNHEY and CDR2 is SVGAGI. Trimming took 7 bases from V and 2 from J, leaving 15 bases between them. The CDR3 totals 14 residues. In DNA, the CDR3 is TGTGCCAGCATCGGAGCGGGCCCTACCTACGAGCAGTACTTC. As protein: CASIGAGPTYEQYF.

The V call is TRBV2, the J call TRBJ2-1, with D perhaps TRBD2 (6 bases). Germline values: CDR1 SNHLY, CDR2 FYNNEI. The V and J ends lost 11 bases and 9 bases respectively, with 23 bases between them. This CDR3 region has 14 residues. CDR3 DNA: TGTGCCTGGTCGTTAGCGGCCTCGGGCGGTGAGCAGTTCTTC. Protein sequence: CAWSLAASGGEQFF.

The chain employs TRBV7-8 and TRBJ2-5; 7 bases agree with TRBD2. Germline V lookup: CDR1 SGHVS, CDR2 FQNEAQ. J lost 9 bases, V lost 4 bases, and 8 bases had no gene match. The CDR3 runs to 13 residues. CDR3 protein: CASSSKRDEAQYF. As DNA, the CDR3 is TGTGCCAGCAGCTCGAAGCGGGATGAGGCCCAGTACTTC.

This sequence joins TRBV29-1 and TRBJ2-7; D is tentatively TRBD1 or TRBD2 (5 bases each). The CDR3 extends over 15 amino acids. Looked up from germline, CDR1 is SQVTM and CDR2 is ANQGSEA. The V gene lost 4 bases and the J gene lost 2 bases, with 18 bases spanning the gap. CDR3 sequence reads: CSVGDPRLGPYEQYF. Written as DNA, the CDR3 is TGCAGCGTTGGGGACCCCCGCCTAGGCCCCTACGAGCAGTACTTC.

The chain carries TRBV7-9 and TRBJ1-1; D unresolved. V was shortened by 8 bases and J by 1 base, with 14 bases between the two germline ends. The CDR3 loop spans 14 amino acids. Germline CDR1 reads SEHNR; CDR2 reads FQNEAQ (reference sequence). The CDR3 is CASYGVRGNTEAFF. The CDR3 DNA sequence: TGTGCCAGCTACGGGGTTCGGGGGAACACTGAAGCTTTCTTT.

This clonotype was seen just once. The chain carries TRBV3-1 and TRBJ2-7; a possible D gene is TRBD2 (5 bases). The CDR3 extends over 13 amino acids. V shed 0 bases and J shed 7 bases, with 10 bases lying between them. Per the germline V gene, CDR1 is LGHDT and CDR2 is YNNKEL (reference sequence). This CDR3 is CASSQDSGFEQYF. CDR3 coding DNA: TGTGCCAGCAGCCAAGATTCGGGATTTGAGCAGTACTTC.

Here the CDR3 DNA reads TGTGCCAGCAGCTCTTCCCCCGGGACACCAGGGGATGAGCAGTTCTTC. Its protein is CASSSSPGTPGDEQFF. V and J are TRBV7-9 and TRBJ2-1, with a tentative D call TRBD1 (6 bases). V was pared by 4 bases and J by 8 bases, with 21 bases between. The germline V gene has CDR1 SEHNR and CDR2 FQNEAQ (reference sequence). The CDR3 has 16 amino acids.

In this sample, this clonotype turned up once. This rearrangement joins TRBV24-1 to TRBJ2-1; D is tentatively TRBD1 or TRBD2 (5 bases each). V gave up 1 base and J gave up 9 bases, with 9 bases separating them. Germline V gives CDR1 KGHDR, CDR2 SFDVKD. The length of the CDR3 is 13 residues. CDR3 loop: CATSDFGGPEQFF. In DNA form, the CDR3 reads TGTGCCACCAGTGATTTTGGGGGACCTGAGCAGTTCTTC.

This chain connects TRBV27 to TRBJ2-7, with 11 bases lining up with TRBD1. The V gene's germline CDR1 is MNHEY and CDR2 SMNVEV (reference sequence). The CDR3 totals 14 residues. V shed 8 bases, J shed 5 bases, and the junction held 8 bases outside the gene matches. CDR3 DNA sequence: TGTGCCAGCCGACCGGGACAGGGGGGCCACGAGCAGTACTTC. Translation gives CASRPGQGGHEQYF.

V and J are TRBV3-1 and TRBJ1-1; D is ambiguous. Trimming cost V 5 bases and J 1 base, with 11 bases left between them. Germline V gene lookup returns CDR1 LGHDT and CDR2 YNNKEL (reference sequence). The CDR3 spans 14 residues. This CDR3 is CASSSGRENTEAFF. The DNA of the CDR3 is TGTGCCAGCAGCTCAGGACGGGAGAACACTGAAGCTTTCTTT. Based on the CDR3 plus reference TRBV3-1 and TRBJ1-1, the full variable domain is DTAVSQTPKYLVTQMGNDKSIKCEQNLGHDTMYWYKQDSKKFLKIMFSYNNKELIINETVPNRFSPKSPDKAHLNLHINSLELGDSAVYFCASSSGRENTEAFFGQGTRLTVV.

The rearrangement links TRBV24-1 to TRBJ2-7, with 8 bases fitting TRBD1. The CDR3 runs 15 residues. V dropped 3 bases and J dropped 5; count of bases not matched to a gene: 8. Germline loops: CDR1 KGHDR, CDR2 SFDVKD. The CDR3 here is CATSDPLRQGNEQYF. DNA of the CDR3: TGTGCCACCAGTGATCCCCTGCGACAGGGGAACGAGCAGTACTTC.

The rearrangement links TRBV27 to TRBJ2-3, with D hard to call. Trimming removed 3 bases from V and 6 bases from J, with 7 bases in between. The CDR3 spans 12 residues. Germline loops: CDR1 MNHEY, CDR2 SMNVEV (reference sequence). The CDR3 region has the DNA TGTGCCAGCAGTTTCCGGCCGGATACGCAGTATTTT. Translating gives CASSFRPDTQYF.

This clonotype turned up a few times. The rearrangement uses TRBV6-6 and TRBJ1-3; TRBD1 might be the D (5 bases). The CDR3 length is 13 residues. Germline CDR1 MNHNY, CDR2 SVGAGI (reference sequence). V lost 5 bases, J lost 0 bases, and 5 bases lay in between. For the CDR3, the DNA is TGTGCCAGCAGTCAGGGCTCTGGAAACACCATATATTTT. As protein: CASSQGSGNTIYF.

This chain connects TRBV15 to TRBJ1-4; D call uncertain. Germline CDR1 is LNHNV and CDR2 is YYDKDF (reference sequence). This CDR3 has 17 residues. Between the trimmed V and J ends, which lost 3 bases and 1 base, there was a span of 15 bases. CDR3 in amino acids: CATSSSLRGLTNEKLFF. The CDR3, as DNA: TGTGCCACCAGCAGCTCACTTCGAGGCTTAACTAATGAAAAACTGTTTTTT.

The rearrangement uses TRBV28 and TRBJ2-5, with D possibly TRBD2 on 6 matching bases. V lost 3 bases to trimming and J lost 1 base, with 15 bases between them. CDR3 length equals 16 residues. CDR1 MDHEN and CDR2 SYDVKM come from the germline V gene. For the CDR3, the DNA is TGTGCCAGCAGTTTGGTTTCGGCTAGCGTCCAAGAGACCCAGTACTTC. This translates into CASSLVSASVQETQYF.

DNA for the CDR3: TGTGCCAGCAGACAGGGCAATCAGCCCCAGCATTTT. This encodes CASRQGNQPQHF. The V and J genes are TRBV27 and TRBJ1-5; possibly TRBD1 for D (5 bases). This CDR3 has 12 residues. Germline V gene sequence: CDR1 MNHEY, CDR2 SMNVEV (reference sequence). Trimming shortened V by 6 bases and J by 2 bases, and 5 bases separated the two germline ends.

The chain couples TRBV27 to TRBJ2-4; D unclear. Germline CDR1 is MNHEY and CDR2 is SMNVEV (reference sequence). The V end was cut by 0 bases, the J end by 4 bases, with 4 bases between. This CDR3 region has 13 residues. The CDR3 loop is CASSLSEKNIQYF. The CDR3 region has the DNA TGTGCCAGCAGTTTATCGGAGAAAAACATTCAGTACTTC.

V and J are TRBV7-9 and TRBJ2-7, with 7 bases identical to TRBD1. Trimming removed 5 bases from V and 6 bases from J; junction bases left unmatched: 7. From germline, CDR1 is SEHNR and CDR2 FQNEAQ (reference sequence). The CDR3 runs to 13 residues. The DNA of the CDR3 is TGTGCCAGCAGCCTAGACAGGGCCGGCGAGCAGTACTTC. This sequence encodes CASSLDRAGEQYF.

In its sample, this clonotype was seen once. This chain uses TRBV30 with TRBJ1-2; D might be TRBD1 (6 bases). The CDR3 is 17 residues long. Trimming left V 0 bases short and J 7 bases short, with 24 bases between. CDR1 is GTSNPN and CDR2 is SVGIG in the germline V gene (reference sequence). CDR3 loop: CAWSVTRRAGDLGGYTF. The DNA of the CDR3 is TGTGCCTGGAGTGTAACCCGTCGGGCAGGGGATTTAGGTGGCTACACCTTC.

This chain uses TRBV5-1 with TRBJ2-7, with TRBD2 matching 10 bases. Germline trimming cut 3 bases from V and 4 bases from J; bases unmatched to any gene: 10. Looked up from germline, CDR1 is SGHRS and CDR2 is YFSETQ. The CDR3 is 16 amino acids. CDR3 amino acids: CASSSRSGTSAYEQYF. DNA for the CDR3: TGCGCCAGCAGCTCACGGTCCGGGACTAGCGCATACGAGCAGTACTTC.